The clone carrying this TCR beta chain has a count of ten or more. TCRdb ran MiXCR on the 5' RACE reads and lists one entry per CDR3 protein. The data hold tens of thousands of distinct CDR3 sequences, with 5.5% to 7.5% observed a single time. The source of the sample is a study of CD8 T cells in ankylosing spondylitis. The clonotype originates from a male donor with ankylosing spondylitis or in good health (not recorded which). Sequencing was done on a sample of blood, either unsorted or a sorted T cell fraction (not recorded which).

CDR3 residues: CASSFRTDYNEQFF. The CDR3 DNA is TGTGCCAGCAGCTTTAGGACAGATTACAATGAGCAGTTCTTC. V usage is TRBV7-9 and J usage is TRBJ2-1; perhaps TRBD1 as D (6 bases). The CDR3 totals 14 residues. From germline, CDR1 is SEHNR and CDR2 FQNEAQ (reference sequence). Trimming took off 3 bases at V and 4 bases at J, with 10 bases between the two ends.